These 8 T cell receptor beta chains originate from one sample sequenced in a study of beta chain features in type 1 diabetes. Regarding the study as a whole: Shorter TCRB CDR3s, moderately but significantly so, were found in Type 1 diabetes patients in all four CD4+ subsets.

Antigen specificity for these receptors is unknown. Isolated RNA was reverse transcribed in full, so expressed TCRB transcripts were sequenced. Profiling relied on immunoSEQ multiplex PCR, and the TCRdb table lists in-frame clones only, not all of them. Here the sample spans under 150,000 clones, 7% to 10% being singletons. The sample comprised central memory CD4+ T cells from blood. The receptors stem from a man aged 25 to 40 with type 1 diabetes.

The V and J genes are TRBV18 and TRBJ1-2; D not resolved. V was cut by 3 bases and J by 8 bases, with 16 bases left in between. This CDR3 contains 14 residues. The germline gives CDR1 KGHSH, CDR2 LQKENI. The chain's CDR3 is CASSPEDGIGGYTF. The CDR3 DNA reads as TGTGCCAGCTCACCGGAGGACGGTATAGGAGGCTACACCTTC. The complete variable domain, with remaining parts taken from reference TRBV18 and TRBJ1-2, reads NAGVMQNPRHLVRRRGQEARLRCSPMKGHSHVYWYRQLPEEGLKFMVYLQKENIIDESGMPKERFSAEFPKEGPSILRIQQVVRGDSAAYFCASSPEDGIGGYTFGSGTRLTVV.

The CDR3 sequence is CASSIREGGSTDTQYF. The CDR3 DNA reads TGTGCCAGTAGTATTCGGGAGGGGGGAAGCACAGATACGCAGTATTTT. The chain joins TRBV19 to TRBJ2-3, with 8 bases that match TRBD2. CDR3 size: 16 residues. V dropped 3 bases and J dropped 0; count of bases not matched to a gene: 5. CDR1 and CDR2 from the germline V gene are LNHDA and SQIVND (reference sequence).

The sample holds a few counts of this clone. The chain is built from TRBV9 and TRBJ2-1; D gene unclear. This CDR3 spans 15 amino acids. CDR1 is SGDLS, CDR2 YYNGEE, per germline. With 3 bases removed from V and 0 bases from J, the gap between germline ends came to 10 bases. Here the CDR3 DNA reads TGTGCCAGCAGCGGAACTATTGGCTCCTACAATGAGCAGTTCTTC. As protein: CASSGTIGSYNEQFF.

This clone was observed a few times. Here the CDR3 reads CASSPSVAGAYNEQFF. The CDR3 nucleotides read TGTGCCAGCAGCCCTAGCGTCGCGGGGGCCTACAATGAGCAGTTCTTC. V is TRBV7-8 and J is TRBJ2-1; 7 nucleotides match TRBD2. CDR1 is SGHVS and CDR2 is FQNEAQ in the germline V gene. Germline trimming cut 5 bases from V and 2 bases from J; bases unmatched to any gene: 9. The CDR3 is made up of 16 amino acids.

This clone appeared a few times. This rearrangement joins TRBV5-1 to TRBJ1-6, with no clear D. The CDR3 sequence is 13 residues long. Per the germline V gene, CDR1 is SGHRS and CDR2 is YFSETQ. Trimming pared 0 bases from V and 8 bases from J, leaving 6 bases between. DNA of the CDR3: TGCGCCAGCAGCTTGGCTTTCGATTCACCCCTCCACTTT. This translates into CASSLAFDSPLHF.

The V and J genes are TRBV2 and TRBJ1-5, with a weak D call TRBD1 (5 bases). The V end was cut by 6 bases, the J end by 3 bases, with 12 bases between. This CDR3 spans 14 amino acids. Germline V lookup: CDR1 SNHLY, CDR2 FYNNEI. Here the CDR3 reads CASRDRQLNQPQHF. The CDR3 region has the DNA TGTGCCAGCAGGGACCGACAGCTCAATCAGCCCCAGCATTTT.

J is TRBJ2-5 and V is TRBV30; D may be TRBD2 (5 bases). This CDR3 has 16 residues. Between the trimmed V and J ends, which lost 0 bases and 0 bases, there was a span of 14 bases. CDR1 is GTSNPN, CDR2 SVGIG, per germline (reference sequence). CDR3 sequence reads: CAWSVLWSGYQETQYF. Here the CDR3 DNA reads TGTGCCTGGAGTGTACTATGGTCGGGGTACCAAGAGACCCAGTACTTC.

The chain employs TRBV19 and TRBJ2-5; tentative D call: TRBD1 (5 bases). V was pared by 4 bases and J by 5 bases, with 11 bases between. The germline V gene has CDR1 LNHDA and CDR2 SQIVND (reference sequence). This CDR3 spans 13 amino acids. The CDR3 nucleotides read TGTGCCAGTAGTACAGGGCTCTTGGAGACCCAGTACTTC. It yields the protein CASSTGLLETQYF.